This entry describes one TCR beta chain. What it recognizes is unknown. The data are from a study of cytomegalovirus exposure and HLA in healthy donors. Study-wide points: A subsequent analysis found that TCR clusters from the first cohort also tended to co-occur in the 120 or so validation repertoires, with approximately 95% of cluster scores above 0. TCR beta chains numbering some 150 were designated cytomegalovirus-associated.

V lost 5 bases to trimming and J lost 4 bases; unmatched junction nucleotides: 13. Germline CDR1 SGHTS, CDR2 YDEGEE. The CDR3 is 17 amino acids. Method: immunoSEQ multiplex PCR; TCRdb's copy keeps in-frame clones and lacks some. This table holds 150,000 or so clones, 80% to 90% found once. Sequenced input: PBMCs. This sequence was found in a woman aged 18-30 years in good health and CMV-seronegative. The chain employs TRBV5-8 and TRBJ1-1, with TRBD1 matching 11 bases. The CDR3: CASRPRTGGIGGTEAFF. The CDR3 DNA reads TGTGCCAGCAGACCACGGACAGGGGGCATTGGGGGCACTGAAGCTTTCTTT.